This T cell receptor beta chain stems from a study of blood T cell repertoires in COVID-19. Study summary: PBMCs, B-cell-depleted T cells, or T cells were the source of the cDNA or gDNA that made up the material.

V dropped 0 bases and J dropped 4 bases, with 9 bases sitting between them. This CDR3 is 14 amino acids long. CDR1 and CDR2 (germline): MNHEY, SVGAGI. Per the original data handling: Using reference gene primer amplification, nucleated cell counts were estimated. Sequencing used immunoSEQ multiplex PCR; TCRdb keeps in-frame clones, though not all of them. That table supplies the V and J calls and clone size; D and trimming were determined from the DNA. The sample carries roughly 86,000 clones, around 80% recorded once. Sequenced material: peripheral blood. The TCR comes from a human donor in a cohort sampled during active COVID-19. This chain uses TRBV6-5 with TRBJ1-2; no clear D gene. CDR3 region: CASSYSYRAYGYTF. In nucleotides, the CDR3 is TGTGCCAGCAGTTACTCGTACAGAGCCTATGGCTACACCTTC.